This T cell receptor beta chain emerged from a study of blood T cell repertoires in COVID-19 (TCRdb year 2020). As for the study more broadly: Samples covering the acute and convalescent phases of COVID-19 were provided by collaborators in the United States, Italy and Spain. The material from the prospective study consisted of cDNA or gDNA derived from T cells, B-cell-depleted T cells, or PBMCs. The dataset comprised deeply sampled blood TCRbeta repertoires from subjects exposed to, actively infected with, or recovered from COVID-19. The repertoires were made available in a free public database intended to serve as a resource for research on the immune response to SARS-CoV-2. Samples came from the ongoing ImmuneRACE study (first 160 participants) plus 1,254 subjects from 6 global collaborators. Sample metadata almost always included a de-identified subject ID, COVID-19 status, age in years and sex. HLA class I and class II types, where available, came from metadata supplied by the sample provider rather than from assay-based typing. Overall study outcomes, separate from this receptor: Clinical and demographic metadata were provided uncurated, with the amount varying by source and participant.

Collaborating institutions collected whole blood in K2EDTA tubes following their own protocols. For TCRbeta analysis, collaborators shipped samples in one of three forms: frozen whole blood, isolated PBMCs, or DNA extracted from either of those sample types. This clone was detected once. The specificity of this receptor is unknown. Base qualities are missing; no much larger clone stands one base away. The immunoSEQ Assay, a bias-controlled multiplex PCR, was used to amplify TCRbeta CDR3 regions from genomic DNA. For the original study's pipeline: Nucleated cell counts per sample were estimated from amplification of reference gene primers within the assay. To quantify the absolute abundance of each unique TCRbeta CDR3 rearrangement, sequence reads were collapsed and filtered. Productive Simpson clonality was computed per sample as the square root of Simpson's diversity index over productive rearrangements. TCRdb provides this immuneACCESS table in a form limited to in-frame rearrangements. Some clones are lacking; in checked studies, under half of them reflect an unresolved V gene, and why the rest are absent is not known. V and J calls plus clone size are reproduced from that table; the DNA served to infer D and trimming. A total of 95,000 to 150,000 clones appear in this sample, roughly 85% of them only once. The top ten clones comprise roughly a tenth of the sample.

Looking up the germline V gene yields CDR1 SGHVS and CDR2 FQNEAQ. Taken from cysteine to phenylalanine, the CDR3 has 14 residues. Only the CDR3 portion is preserved as DNA: 42 bases, with reading frame beginning at the first base. Between the V and J ends, shortened by 4 bases and 2 bases respectively, the junction contains 12 bases. The receptor was isolated from a man older than 75 with acute or convalescent COVID-19. Material: peripheral blood. The chain is assembled from TRBV7-8 and TRBJ2-7, and perhaps TRBD2 as D gene, on 5 matching bases. The DNA is TGTGCCAGCAGCTCCCAGAGGGCTACCTACGAGCAGTACTTC. This yields the protein CASSSQRATYEQYF.